The clone carrying this T cell receptor (beta chain) was seen more than once but under ten times. Its cognate antigen is unknown. The data were obtained in a study of cytomegalovirus exposure and HLA in healthy donors. Study conclusions and caveats: Testing in vitro showed a few CMV-associated chains specific for CMV antigens. Sequencing artifact likely explains a cluster of highly shared sequence variants.

The CDR3 runs 14 residues. Trimming took off 1 base at V and 5 bases at J, with 12 bases between the two ends. Germline-derived CDR1 and CDR2 are SGHRS and YFSETQ. The PCR ran on 60 Vbeta and 13 Jbeta primers. Method: immunoSEQ multiplex PCR; TCRdb's copy keeps in-frame clones and lacks some. The data show around 80,000 clones, about 9.4% seen once. This chain joins TRBV5-1 and TRBJ1-1, with D maybe TRBD1 (6 bases). The sequencing sample was made of PBMCs. The clonotype comes from a man in his sixties in good health and CMV-seropositive. The CDR3 spells CASSLLQGGTEAFF. For the CDR3, the DNA is TGCGCCAGCAGCTTGTTACAGGGAGGGACTGAAGCTTTCTTT.